Shown below are 11 T cell receptor beta chains from a single sample sequenced in a study of T cell repertoires in cytomegalovirus infection. TCRdb processed the reads anew with MiXCR; each CDR3 protein has one entry. This repertoire shows roughly 990,000 distinct CDR3 sequences, under 40% found once; its top ten account for roughly 12%. For these receptors, no antigen is known. Sequences were derived from cultured CD8+ T cells from PBMCs, sampled from culture after CMV antigen stimulation. These receptors were obtained from a human donor in good health (CMV status not recorded). Some clones in this sample may be carry-over from other donors' samples.

The chain couples TRBV11-3 to TRBJ1-5; perhaps TRBD1 as D (5 bases). Germline loops: CDR1 SGHNT, CDR2 YENEEA. V lost 4 bases to trimming and J lost 5 bases, with 24 bases between them. The CDR3 has 18 residues. The CDR3 spells CASSSYRPCTGGHQPQHF. In nucleotides, the CDR3 is TGTGCCAGCAGCTCATACCGCCCCTGTACCGGGGGTCATCAGCCCCAGCATTTT.

The rearrangement joins TRBV27 to TRBJ2-3; D ambiguous. Trimming removed 6 bases at V and 0 bases at J, with 13 bases between. The CDR3 runs to 15 residues. Per germline, CDR1 MNHEY and CDR2 SMNVEV (reference sequence). CDR3 sequence (DNA): TGTGCCAGCAGATCCGCGGCAACTAGCACAGATACGCAGTATTTT. Translating it yields CASRSAATSTDTQYF.

About this clonotype: This sequence may be a read error, since a much larger clone differs from it by one base. J is TRBJ2-3 and V is TRBV7-9; 9 nucleotides match TRBD2. Germline V gives CDR1 SEHNR, CDR2 FQNEAQ (reference sequence). The CDR3 extends over 15 amino acids. CDR3 amino acids: CASSQSGGPTDTRYF. CDR3 nucleotides: TGTGCCAGCAGTCAGAGCGGGGGGCCGACAGATACGCGGTATTTT.

This clonotype showed up just a few times. The chain recombines TRBV20-1 with TRBJ1-4; D remains ambiguous. V lost 7 bases and J 8 bases, leaving 20 bases between the germline ends. The CDR3 has 14 residues. CDR1 and CDR2 from the germline V gene are DFQATT and SNEGSKA (reference sequence). Here the CDR3 reads CSGSSWAKEEKLFF. CDR3 DNA sequence: TGCAGTGGGTCCTCATGGGCGAAAGAGGAAAAACTGTTTTTT.

This sequence joins TRBV6-5 and TRBJ2-1, with D unresolved. Trimming left V 4 bases short and J 8 bases short, with 12 bases between. The germline V gene has CDR1 MNHEY and CDR2 SVGAGI. The CDR3 runs to 13 residues. This CDR3 reads CASSLRPIHEQFF. The CDR3 region has the DNA TGTGCCAGCAGTTTACGGCCGATCCATGAGCAGTTCTTC.

Only a few counts were recorded for this clonotype. The gene calls are TRBV12-3 or TRBV12-4 and TRBJ2-5; D may be TRBD1 or TRBD2 (5 bases each). Trimming stripped 7 bases from V and 4 bases from J, with 10 bases between. There are 12 residues in the CDR3. The CDR3 protein is CASTPGPETQYF. CDR3 sequence (DNA): TGTGCCAGCACCCCGGGGCCAGAGACCCAGTACTTC.

This clonotype has just a few counts. The chain links TRBV7-4 to TRBJ2-2, with 7 bases lining up with TRBD1. The germline gives CDR1 SGHVT, CDR2 SQSDAQ. Trimming cost V 4 bases and J 7 bases; bases outside gene matches: 6. This CDR3 contains 14 residues. The CDR3 is CASSSRQGGGELFF. For the CDR3, the DNA is TGTGCCAGCAGCTCTCGACAGGGTGGCGGGGAGCTGTTTTTT.

The chain carries TRBV29-1 and TRBJ2-3; D gene unclear. Trimming pared 6 bases from V and 7 bases from J, leaving 5 bases between. This CDR3 spans 9 amino acids. From germline, CDR1 is SQVTM and CDR2 ANQGSEA. The CDR3 is CSVGNTQYF. CDR3 coding DNA: TGCAGCGTGGGAAATACGCAGTATTTT.

This clonotype was counted only a few times. This chain connects TRBV7-8 to TRBJ1-2; D ambiguous. CDR3 length: 14 amino acids. Germline lookup yields CDR1 SGHVS and CDR2 FQNEAQ. V gave up 1 base and J gave up 2 bases, with 8 bases separating them. This CDR3 is CASSLGPENYGYTF. CDR3 in DNA: TGTGCCAGCAGCTTAGGACCCGAAAACTATGGCTACACCTTC.

The sample holds a few counts of this clonotype. V and J are TRBV19 and TRBJ2-1; no definite D call. Trimming took 7 bases from V and 8 from J, leaving 15 bases between them. Germline-derived CDR1 and CDR2 are LNHDA and SQIVND (reference sequence). The CDR3 loop spans 13 amino acids. The CDR3 reads CASTYSGKDEQFF. In DNA, the CDR3 is TGTGCCAGTACTTATTCTGGGAAGGATGAGCAGTTCTTC.

The chain recombines TRBV28 with TRBJ1-5; D remains ambiguous. The CDR3 is 14 residues long. CDR1 and CDR2 from the germline V gene are MDHEN and SYDVKM. The V and J ends lost 9 bases and 0 bases respectively, with 12 bases between them. This chain's CDR3 is CASLGKFSNQPQHF. In DNA, the CDR3 is TGTGCCAGTTTAGGGAAGTTTAGCAATCAGCCCCAGCATTTT.